The 29 T cell receptor beta chains given below trace back to one sample, sequenced in a study of T cell repertoires in cytomegalovirus infection (dated by TCRdb to between 2019 and 2020). Sequencing was carried out with an Illumina HiSeq 1500. The public reads were reprocessed in TCRdb via fastp at Q25 and MiXCR, keeping in-frame beta chains. Here each entry gathers all rows of one CDR3 protein and keeps the most common genes and DNA. For this sample the table gives approximately 150,000 distinct CDR3 sequences, of which 5.5% to 7% were detected only once. The top ten clonotypes cover about a sixth of the sample. The sequenced sample was PBMCs. These receptors were collected from a human donor in good health (CMV status not recorded). Some clones in this sample may be carry-over from other donors' samples.

In this sample, this clonotype turned up many times. The chain links TRBV7-6 to TRBJ1-1, with D unresolved. Trimming cost V 5 bases and J 1 base, with 14 bases left between them. Per the germline V gene, CDR1 is SGHVS and CDR2 is FNYEAQ. The CDR3 consists of 15 residues. CDR3 DNA sequence: TGTGCCAGCAGCCCCTACCGGACGGCGAACACTGAAGCTTTCTTT. It codes for CASSPYRTANTEAFF.

This clonotype was picked up many times. The genes are TRBV19 and TRBJ1-5; D uncertain. V dropped 4 bases and J dropped 5 bases, with 15 bases sitting between them. CDR3 length: 15 amino acids. Germline V gene lookup returns CDR1 LNHDA and CDR2 SQIVND (reference sequence). The chain's CDR3 is CASSTLQWGDQPQHF. In nucleotides, the CDR3 is TGTGCCAGTAGTACTCTTCAGTGGGGAGATCAGCCCCAGCATTTT.

There are a few counts of this clonotype. The rearrangement joins TRBV12-5 to TRBJ2-2; TRBD1 aligns across 7 bases. The CDR3 extends over 15 amino acids. J was trimmed by 7 bases and V by 6 bases; bases with no gene match: 11. Germline lookup yields CDR1 LGHNT and CDR2 FRNRAP. This chain's CDR3 is CASGDTRTGRGELFF. Written as DNA, the CDR3 is TGTGCTAGTGGCGATACGAGGACAGGTCGCGGGGAGCTGTTTTTT. Drawing the rest from reference TRBV12-5 and TRBJ2-2, the complete variable domain is DARVTQTPRHKVTEMGQEVTMRCQPILGHNTVFWYRQTMMQGLELLAYFRNRAPLDDSGMPKDRFSAEMPDATLATLKIQPSEPRDSAVYFCASGDTRTGRGELFFGEGSRLTVL.

Concerning this clonotype: At one of its ends the junction is not consistent with the germline gene, which may arise from a read error. V gene TRBV6-1 combines with J gene TRBJ1-5; D uncertain. This CDR3 has 14 amino acids. Germline V gene data show CDR1 as MNHNS and CDR2 as SASEGT. The CDR3 DNA reads TGTGCCAGCAGTGAAGGGCGTAGCAATCAGCACCAGCATTTT. It encodes CASSEGRSNQHQHF.

This clonotype came up many times. In DNA form, the CDR3 reads TGCGCCAGCAGCCCATTCGGGACAGCGAGCTCCTACGAGCAGTACTTC. Amino acids: CASSPFGTASSYEQYF. V gene TRBV5-1 combines with J gene TRBJ2-7; TRBD1 aligns across 7 bases. Germline values: CDR1 SGHRS, CDR2 YFSETQ. The CDR3 covers 16 residues. The ends lost 4 bases at V and 0 bases at J; junction bases unmatched: 10.

This clonotype was observed a handful of times. The CDR3 region is CASSPSQGAGEQYF. DNA of the CDR3: TGTGCCAGCTCACCATCACAGGGGGCGGGCGAGCAGTACTTC. This chain connects TRBV18 to TRBJ2-7, with 9 bases that match TRBD1. CDR3 length equals 14 residues. V shed 2 bases and J 6 bases; nucleotides not matched to a gene: 5. CDR1 KGHSH and CDR2 LQKENI come from the germline V gene.

This clonotype came up a few times. V usage is TRBV20-1 and J usage is TRBJ1-2, with D unresolved. With 3 bases removed from V and 0 bases from J, the gap between germline ends came to 11 bases. This CDR3 is built from 14 residues. Germline values: CDR1 DFQATT, CDR2 SNEGSKA (reference sequence). CDR3 DNA sequence: TGCAGTGCTAGGGATAGAGCAACTAACTATGGCTACACCTTC. This translates into CSARDRATNYGYTF.

At least ten counts were recorded for this clonotype. V is TRBV11-2 and J is TRBJ2-1; TRBD2 is a possible D gene (5 bases). There are 14 residues in the CDR3. Germline CDR1 reads SGHAT; CDR2 reads FQNNGV. The ends were cut back, 5 bases at V and 5 bases at J, with 13 bases in the middle. This CDR3 is CASSRTTSNNEQFF. The CDR3, as DNA: TGTGCCAGCAGCCGTACCACTAGTAACAATGAGCAGTTCTTC.

This clonotype has more than one count but fewer than ten. The chain uses TRBV5-1 and TRBJ2-7, with a tentative D call TRBD1 (6 bases). V lost 0 bases and J 1 base, leaving 8 bases between the germline ends. This CDR3 has 14 residues. Per the germline V gene, CDR1 is SGHRS and CDR2 is YFSETQ. In DNA form, the CDR3 reads TGCGCCAGCAGCTTGGATACAGGGTCCTACGAGCAGTACTTC. As protein: CASSLDTGSYEQYF.

This clonotype was counted at least ten times. The chain recombines TRBV7-8 with TRBJ2-1, with D perhaps given as TRBD1 or TRBD2 (5 bases each). CDR1 is SGHVS and CDR2 is FQNEAQ in the germline V gene. V lost 5 bases to trimming and J lost 0 bases, with 14 bases between them. The CDR3 has 16 amino acids. CDR3: CASSRRQGRSYNEQFF. Written as DNA, the CDR3 is TGTGCCAGCAGCCGACGCCAGGGACGCTCCTACAATGAGCAGTTCTTC.

This clonotype was seen at least ten times. The chain is built from TRBV7-2 and TRBJ1-2; D possibly corresponds to TRBD1 (6 bases). V lost 1 base and J 6 bases, leaving 15 bases between the germline ends. CDR1 is SGHTA and CDR2 is FQGNSA in the germline V gene. The length of the CDR3 is 15 residues. DNA for the CDR3: TGTGCCAGCAGCTTAGAAGGGAGGGGGTGGGATGGCTACACCTTC. It is translated as CASSLEGRGWDGYTF.

The chain recombines TRBV5-1 with TRBJ2-3; 9 bases are shared with TRBD2. The germline CDR1 and CDR2 sequences are SGHRS and YFSETQ. This CDR3 is built from 16 residues. V shed 0 bases, J shed 8 bases, and the junction held 10 bases outside the gene matches. This chain's CDR3 is CASSLGLAGLGSTQYF. CDR3 sequence (DNA): TGCGCCAGCAGCTTGGGGCTAGCGGGGCTGGGAAGTACGCAGTATTTT.

V gene TRBV9 combines with J gene TRBJ2-2, with a weak D call TRBD2 (6 bases). The CDR3 contains 18 residues. Trimming took off 2 bases at V and 7 bases at J, with 24 bases between the two ends. Looked up from germline, CDR1 is SGDLS and CDR2 is YYNGEE. The CDR3, as DNA: TGTGCCAGCAGCGTTGAGGACCTCTCTTGGGGGGATGGCGGGGAGCTGTTTTTT. Translating gives CASSVEDLSWGDGGELFF.

The V call is TRBV7-8, the J call TRBJ2-3; D is unclear. V lost 5 bases, J lost 7 bases, and 16 bases lay in between. CDR3 size: 14 residues. The germline CDR1 and CDR2 sequences are SGHVS and FQNEAQ. CDR3 sequence (DNA): TGTGCCAGCAGCCGGTCCACTGGCTCCAATACGCAGTATTTT. The encoded protein is CASSRSTGSNTQYF.

The chain couples TRBV7-9 to TRBJ2-1; D remains ambiguous. V dropped 5 bases and J dropped 4 bases, with 6 bases sitting between them. The CDR3 has 12 amino acids. In germline, CDR1 is SEHNR, CDR2 FQNEAQ (reference sequence). The CDR3 reads CASSPIYNEQFF. As DNA, the CDR3 is TGTGCCAGCAGCCCGATATACAATGAGCAGTTCTTC.

In this sample, this clonotype turned up a few times. The gene calls are TRBV20-1 and TRBJ2-3, with 10 bases fitting TRBD2. Losses at the gene ends were 6 bases for V and 0 bases for J; bases not matched to a gene: 6. The CDR3 consists of 15 residues. In germline, CDR1 is DFQATT, CDR2 SNEGSKA (reference sequence). The CDR3: CSAQRGGWSTDTQYF. In nucleotides, the CDR3 is TGCAGTGCACAGCGGGGGGGATGGAGCACAGATACGCAGTATTTT.

The rearrangement uses TRBV29-1 and TRBJ1-5, with D possibly being TRBD1 (5 bases). Trimming took 4 bases from V and 5 from J, leaving 15 bases between them. The CDR3 is made up of 14 amino acids. Germline CDR1 is SQVTM and CDR2 is ANQGSEA. CDR3 coding DNA: TGCAGCGTTGCTGAGGGGTCGGTAGATCAGCCCCAGCATTTT. Protein sequence: CSVAEGSVDQPQHF.

This clonotype was seen many times. The chain joins TRBV2 to TRBJ1-1, with D possibly TRBD1 on 5 matching bases. The V end was cut by 6 bases, the J end by 3 bases, with 20 bases between. CDR1 and CDR2 (germline): SNHLY, FYNNEI. This CDR3 region has 16 residues. The CDR3 reads CASSPPIGDGYTEAFF. Written as DNA, the CDR3 is TGTGCCAGCAGCCCCCCGATCGGGGACGGTTACACTGAAGCTTTCTTT.

This clonotype was recorded at least ten times. The chain links TRBV5-4 to TRBJ2-1; 8 bases are a match to TRBD2. V shed 2 bases and J 6 bases; nucleotides not matched to a gene: 4. The CDR3 totals 14 residues. Per germline, CDR1 SGHNT and CDR2 YYREEE (reference sequence). The CDR3: CASSFPLAANEQFF. For the CDR3, the DNA is TGTGCCAGCAGCTTCCCACTAGCGGCCAATGAGCAGTTCTTC.

This clonotype has a count of ten or more. The CDR3 sequence is CASSQDAPSGGGTDTQYF. CDR3 bases: TGCGCCAGCAGCCAAGATGCCCCTAGCGGGGGGGGCACAGATACGCAGTATTTT. V and J are TRBV4-3 and TRBJ2-3; 12 nucleotides agree with TRBD2. Germline V gene sequence: CDR1 LGHNA, CDR2 YSLEER. The CDR3 covers 18 residues. With 0 bases clipped from V and 1 base from J, the junction kept 5 bases outside the gene matches.

In its sample, this clonotype was seen many times. The chain joins TRBV3-1 to TRBJ2-7, with unresolved D. The CDR3 extends over 15 amino acids. Germline V CDR1 and CDR2: LGHDT, YNNKEL (reference sequence). Between the trimmed V and J ends, which lost 5 bases and 0 bases, there was a span of 14 bases. The CDR3 loop is CASSSKVGGSYEQYF. CDR3 bases: TGTGCCAGCAGCTCCAAGGTTGGTGGCTCCTACGAGCAGTACTTC.

This clonotype was detected ten times or more. DNA for the CDR3: TGTGCCAGCAGCGAACAAGGACAGGGCGGATCACCCCTCCACTTT. Protein: CASSEQGQGGSPLHF. The V and J genes are TRBV7-9 and TRBJ1-6, with 8 bases lining up with TRBD1. V shed 5 bases and J 10 bases; nucleotides not matched to a gene: 10. Germline CDR1 and CDR2: SEHNR and FQNEAQ (reference sequence). CDR3 length equals 15 residues.

This clonotype was detected ten times or more. V usage is TRBV12-3 or TRBV12-4 and J usage is TRBJ1-5; 7 nucleotides match TRBD1. The V segment lost 3 bases and the J segment 6 bases; nucleotides outside the gene matches: 5. The CDR3 sequence is 14 residues long. The CDR3 spells CASSLGQKSQPQHF. As DNA, the CDR3 is TGTGCCAGCAGTTTGGGACAGAAATCTCAGCCCCAGCATTTT.

This clonotype was detected many times. This chain joins TRBV29-1 and TRBJ1-2; 10 bases fit TRBD1. In germline, CDR1 is SQVTM, CDR2 ANQGSEA. The J segment lost 6 bases and the V segment lost 5 bases, leaving 6 bases of the junction unmatched. The length of the CDR3 is 13 residues. CDR3 region: CSVSTGGKDGYTF. As DNA, the CDR3 is TGCAGCGTTTCGACAGGGGGCAAGGATGGCTACACCTTC.

V usage is TRBV29-1 and J usage is TRBJ2-1; D is ambiguous. V lost 1 base and J 5 bases, leaving 3 bases between the germline ends. The germline gives CDR1 SQVTM, CDR2 ANQGSEA. The CDR3 is made up of 11 amino acids. The DNA of the CDR3 is TGCAGCGTTGAAGGGAACAATGAGCAGTTCTTC. It is translated as CSVEGNNEQFF.

The chain is built from TRBV29-1 and TRBJ2-5; D unclear. Trimming cost V 5 bases and J 2 bases, with 6 bases left between them. CDR3 length equals 11 residues. Germline values: CDR1 SQVTM, CDR2 ANQGSEA. The chain's CDR3 is CSVYTQETQYF. The CDR3 bases are TGCAGCGTTTATACGCAAGAGACCCAGTACTTC.

The rearrangement links TRBV20-1 to TRBJ2-3; 9 bases map to TRBD2. The junction had 10 bases not matched to a gene; V was cut back by 2 bases and J by 4 bases. The CDR3 is 16 residues long. Germline-derived CDR1 and CDR2 are DFQATT and SNEGSKA (reference sequence). The CDR3 region has the DNA TGCAGTGCTAGATCCTGGGGACTAGCTCTCGCAGATACGCAGTATTTT. Translation: CSARSWGLALADTQYF.

This clonotype was counted ten times or more. This chain links TRBV7-6 with TRBJ1-4; TRBD1 might be the D (5 bases). V was pared by 0 bases and J by 0 bases, with 11 bases between. The germline gives CDR1 SGHVS, CDR2 FNYEAQ. This CDR3 has 17 residues. CDR3 sequence reads: CASSLAKGRTTNEKLFF. CDR3 in DNA: TGTGCCAGCAGCTTAGCGAAGGGGCGAACAACTAATGAAAAACTGTTTTTT.

This clonotype was observed many times. The chain employs TRBV7-2 and TRBJ1-3, with a tentative D call TRBD1 (6 bases). Germline V gene data show CDR1 as SGHTA and CDR2 as FQGNSA. The V end was cut by 4 bases, the J end by 1 base, with 14 bases between. CDR3 size: 16 residues. The CDR3 DNA is TGTGCCAGCAGCTCGCGACAGGCCCCTTCTGGAAACACCATATATTTT. This codes for CASSSRQAPSGNTIYF.